This T cell receptor (beta chain) was sequenced during a study of T cells in localized non-small cell lung cancer. Assay: immunoSEQ multiplex PCR; the TCRdb copy retains only in-frame clones and omits some. The sample has more than 2,500 clones; about 26% are singletons. Study results and limitations: Compared with tumor, uninvolved adjacent lung displayed greater T cell clonality, ranking highest overall. Adjacent lung held a median roughly 60 of the top 100 tumor clones.

This clone was picked up a small number of times. Its antigen remains unknown. Losses at the gene ends were 10 bases for V and 0 bases for J; bases not matched to a gene: 11. The CDR3 consists of 15 residues. The V gene's germline CDR1 is MNHGY and CDR2 SAAAGT. The starting material was lung tumor tissue, obtained before any cancer treatment. The source of this sequence is a male donor aged 60 or over with stage I lung adenocarcinoma. The chain has TRBV6-8 and TRBJ1-1, with 7 bases lining up with TRBD1. CDR3 nucleotides: TGTGCCATCAGGGGGTTGGGGTCCATGAACACTGAAGCTTTCTTT. It yields the protein CAIRGLGSMNTEAFF.